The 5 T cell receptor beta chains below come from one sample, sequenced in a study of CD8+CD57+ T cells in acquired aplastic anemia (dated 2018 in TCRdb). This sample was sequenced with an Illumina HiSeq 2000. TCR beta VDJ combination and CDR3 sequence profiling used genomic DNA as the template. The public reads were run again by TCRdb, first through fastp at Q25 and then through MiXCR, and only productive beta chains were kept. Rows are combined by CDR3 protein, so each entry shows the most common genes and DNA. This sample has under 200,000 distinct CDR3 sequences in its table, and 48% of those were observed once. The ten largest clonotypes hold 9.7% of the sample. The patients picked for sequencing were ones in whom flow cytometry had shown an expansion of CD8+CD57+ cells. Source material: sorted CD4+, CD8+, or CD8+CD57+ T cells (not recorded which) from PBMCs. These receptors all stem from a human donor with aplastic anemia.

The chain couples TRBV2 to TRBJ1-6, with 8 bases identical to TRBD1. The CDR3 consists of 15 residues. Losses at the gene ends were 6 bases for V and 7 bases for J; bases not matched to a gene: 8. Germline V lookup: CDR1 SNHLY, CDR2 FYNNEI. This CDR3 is CASRGQGNTNSPLHF. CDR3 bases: TGTGCCAGCAGAGGACAGGGTAATACCAATTCACCCCTCCACTTT.

CDR3 in DNA: TGTGCCAGCAGGTCCGGACCCGACACAGATACGCAGTATTTT. This sequence encodes CASRSGPDTDTQYF. The rearrangement uses TRBV2 and TRBJ2-3, with unresolved D. From germline, CDR1 is SNHLY and CDR2 FYNNEI. The CDR3 has 14 residues. V lost 6 bases and J 2 bases, leaving 12 bases between the germline ends.

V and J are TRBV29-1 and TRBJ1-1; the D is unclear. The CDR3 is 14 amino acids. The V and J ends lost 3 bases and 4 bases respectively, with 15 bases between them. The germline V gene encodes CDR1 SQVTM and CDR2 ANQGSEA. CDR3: CSVDYGDMVTEAFF. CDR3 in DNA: TGCAGCGTTGATTACGGGGATATGGTCACTGAAGCTTTCTTT.

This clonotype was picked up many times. The CDR3 sequence: CASTPRGNTEAFF. For the CDR3, the DNA is TGTGCCAGTACCCCTCGGGGGAACACTGAAGCTTTCTTT. The chain uses TRBV19 and TRBJ1-1; D not certain. CDR1 is LNHDA and CDR2 is SQIVND in the germline V gene (reference sequence). V lost 7 bases and J lost 1, with 10 bases in between. The CDR3 is 13 amino acids.

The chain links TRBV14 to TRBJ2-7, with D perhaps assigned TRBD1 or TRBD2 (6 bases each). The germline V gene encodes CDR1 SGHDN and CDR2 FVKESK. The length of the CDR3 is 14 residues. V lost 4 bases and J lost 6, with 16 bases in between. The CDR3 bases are TGTGCCAGCAGCCTCCAACTCAGGGGAGGCGAGCAGTACTTC. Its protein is CASSLQLRGGEQYF.